This TCR beta chain appears in the sequencing data of a study of OX40 agonist ivuxolimab in advanced cancers. Regarding the study in general: Ivuxolimab was a fully human IgG2 agonistic monoclonal antibody targeting the costimulatory receptor OX40 (CD134). In the dose-escalation cohort, around four fifths of patients were male, and the mean age was approximately 60 years with a range of roughly 23 to 79. Patients were allowed to have had prior anti-PD-1, anti-PD-L1 or anti-CTLA-4 therapy, and approximately 40% of the dose-escalation patients had been treated with checkpoint inhibitors. Of the roughly 52 dose-escalation patients, hepatocellular carcinoma was present in around 20, melanoma in around 15, renal cell carcinoma in 9 and head and neck cancer in 9. Partial responses were achieved by three dose-escalation patients, of whom one had hepatocellular carcinoma and two had cutaneous melanoma. The point of sequencing TCRbeta in the periphery was to test whether ivuxolimab changed TCR sequence diversity and drove clonal T-cell expansion. Intravenous ivuxolimab was administered to patients every 2 weeks at six dose levels: 0.01, 0.1, 0.3, 1.5, 3 and 10 mg/kg. The paper describes the monotherapy dose-escalation part (N of about 57 patients) of the phase I trial of ivuxolimab.

For sequencing of the TCRbeta CDR3 region, genomic DNA was extracted from the sorted cells. TCRbeta CDR3 regions were sequenced using the immunoSEQ Assay. The source is immuneACCESS, and TCRdb retained only in-frame sequences with V and J called. Part of the clones is not carried over; for the studies checked, unresolved V genes explain less than half of this, and the remainder is unexplained. This sample lists about 100,000 clones; around 87% were detected once. The ten most abundant clones make up around 1.6% of the sample. Comment on this clone: Its antigen specificity is not known. It has no much larger one-base neighbor in the sample; base qualities were not kept.

Patients with autoimmune disease history or receiving systemic immunosuppression were excluded from the trial. Peripheral blood for TCR sequencing was collected from all dose cohorts at baseline, on cycle 4 day 1, and on cycle 7 day 1. Samples were obtained from an open-label, multicenter, first-in-human phase I dose-escalation trial of ivuxolimab. The trial enrolled adults with locally advanced or metastatic head and neck squamous cell, hepatocellular, melanoma or renal cell carcinoma. CD4+ and CD8+ T cells were sorted separately from peripheral blood before TCR sequencing. Study-wide conclusions, independent of this receptor: Which antigens the clonally expanded peripheral T cells were specific for was not determined. At doses of 0.1 to 3.0 mg/kg, clonal expansion of both CD4+ and CD8+ T cells in blood was seen between baseline and week 6. Low levels of normalized T-cell clonal expansion were also shown by some nonresponding patients. After ivuxolimab, expanded clones were on average more numerous among CD8+ T cells than among CD4+ T cells. In the 0.1-3.0 mg/kg groups, partial responders had among the lowest normalized peripheral clonal expansion, particularly in CD8+ T cells.

Counted from cysteine to phenylalanine, this CDR3 has 14 amino acids. Kept here is only the CDR3 DNA, which spans 42 bases and is read in frame from base 1. In the germline V gene, CDR1 corresponds to SGHTA and CDR2 to FQGNSA. V drops 2 bases and J drops 10 bases, leaving 15 bases in between. The source is an adult with an advanced solid tumor such as melanoma, head and neck, liver or kidney cancer. This material consisted of CD4+ or CD8+ T cells sorted from blood, taken in a trial of the OX40 agonist ivuxolimab. The rearrangement joined TRBV7-2 to TRBJ2-1; possibly the D gene is TRBD1, per 5 matching bases. The CDR3 amino acid sequence is: CASSLRDHRSEQFF. The nucleotide sequence is TGTGCCAGCAGCTTAAGAGACCACAGGTCAGAGCAGTTCTTC.